Described below is a single T cell receptor beta chain sequence and its context. Its antigen is not known. This specimen comes from a study of beta chain features in type 1 diabetes. Findings and caveats of the study: Researchers report that Type 1 diabetes patients had moderately but significantly shorter TCRB CDR3s across all four CD4+ subsets. VDJ junctions from patients with type 1 diabetes contained fewer insertions and more deletions.

All of the isolated RNA was reverse transcribed, so expressed TCRB transcripts were sequenced. The method was immunoSEQ multiplex PCR; TCRdb's version includes in-frame clones alone and lacks a portion of them. The sample carries 400,000 to 550,000 clones, about an eighth recorded once. J was trimmed by 9 bases and V by 10 bases; bases with no gene match: 18. Germline V gene lookup returns CDR1 MNHNS and CDR2 SASEGT. This CDR3 contains 15 residues. This TCR came from a woman between 18 and 30 years old in good health. The gene calls are TRBV6-1 and TRBJ2-1; 7 bases are shared with TRBD2. Sequencing was done on a sample of naive CD4+ T cells from blood. The CDR3 DNA sequence: TGTGCCATCCCCGAAGTTGGGAGGGAATGGGGTGAGCAGTTCTTC. The encoded protein is CAIPEVGREWGEQFF.